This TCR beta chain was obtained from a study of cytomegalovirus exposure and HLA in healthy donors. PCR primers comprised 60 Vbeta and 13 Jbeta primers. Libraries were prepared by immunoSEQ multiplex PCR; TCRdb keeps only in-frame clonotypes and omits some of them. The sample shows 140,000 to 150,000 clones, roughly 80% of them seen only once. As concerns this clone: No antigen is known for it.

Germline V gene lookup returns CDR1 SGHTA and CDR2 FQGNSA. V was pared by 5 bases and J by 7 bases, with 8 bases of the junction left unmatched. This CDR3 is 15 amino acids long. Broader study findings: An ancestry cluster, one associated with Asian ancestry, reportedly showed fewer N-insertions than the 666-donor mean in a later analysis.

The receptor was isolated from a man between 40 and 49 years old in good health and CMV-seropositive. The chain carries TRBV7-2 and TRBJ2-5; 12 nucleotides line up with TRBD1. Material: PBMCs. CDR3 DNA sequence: TGTGCCAGCAGCCCGGATGGGACAGGGGGCTTGACCCAGTACTTC. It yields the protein CASSPDGTGGLTQYF.